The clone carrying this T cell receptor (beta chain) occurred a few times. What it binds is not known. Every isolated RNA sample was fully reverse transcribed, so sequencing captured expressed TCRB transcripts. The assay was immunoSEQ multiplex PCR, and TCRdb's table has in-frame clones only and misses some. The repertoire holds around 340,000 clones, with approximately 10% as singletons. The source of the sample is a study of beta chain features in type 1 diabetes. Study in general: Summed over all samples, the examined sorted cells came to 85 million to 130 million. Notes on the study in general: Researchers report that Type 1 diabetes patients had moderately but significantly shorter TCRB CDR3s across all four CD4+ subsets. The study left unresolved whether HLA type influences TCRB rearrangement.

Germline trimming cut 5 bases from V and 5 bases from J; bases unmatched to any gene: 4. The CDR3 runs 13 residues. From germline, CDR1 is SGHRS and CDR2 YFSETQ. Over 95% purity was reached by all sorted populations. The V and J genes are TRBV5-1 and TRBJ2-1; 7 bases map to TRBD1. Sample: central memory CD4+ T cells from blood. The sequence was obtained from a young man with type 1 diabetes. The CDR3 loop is CASSLQGHNEQFF. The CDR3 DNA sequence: TGCGCCAGCAGTTTACAGGGGCACAATGAGCAGTTCTTC.